What follows are 8 T cell receptor beta chains derived from one specimen sequenced in a study of response to subunit inactivated influenza vaccine. MiXCR, run by TCRdb on the RT-PCR reads, gives a single entry per CDR3 protein. The table lists about 540,000 distinct CDR3 sequences, roughly 23% of them singletons, with approximately 3% in the top ten. This sample was also put to use in a study of T cells expressing NK-cell markers. From that second work: TCR beta cDNA was generated via 5'RACE template switching incorporating UMIs.

The specimen comprised CD4+ T cells sorted from PBMCs, sampled roughly 12 days after vaccination. The receptors originated from a man aged 50 or older who received an inactivated influenza vaccine.

CDR3 sequence (DNA): TGTGCCAGCAGTTTCTCTAGCGGGAGCTACAATGAGCAGTTCTTC. Its translation is CASSFSSGSYNEQFF. The gene calls are TRBV12-3 or TRBV12-4 and TRBJ2-1, with 10 bases matching TRBD2. V gave up 3 bases and J gave up 3 bases; unmatched junction bases: 2. This CDR3 comprises 15 residues.

A note on this clonotype: One base away lies a much larger clone, so this may be a sequencing read error. The chain joins TRBV29-1 to TRBJ2-3; perhaps TRBD1 as D (6 bases). The CDR3 sequence is 13 residues long. Trimming cost V 4 bases and J 5 bases, with 13 bases left between them. Germline V lookup: CDR1 SQVTM, CDR2 ANQGSEA. The CDR3 sequence: CSVAPGQKDTQYF. The DNA for the CDR3 is TGCAGCGTTGCACCGGGACAAAAAGATACGCAGTATTTT.

The sample holds many counts of this clonotype. The V call is TRBV4-2, the J call TRBJ2-7; D perhaps matches TRBD2 (6 bases). V lost 0 bases, J lost 0 bases, and 9 bases lay in between. The CDR3 runs 15 residues. CDR1 and CDR2 from the germline V gene are LGHNA and YNFKEQ. The CDR3 nucleotides are TGTGCCAGCAGCCAAGAGCGGGACTCCTCCTACGAGCAGTACTTC. Amino acids: CASSQERDSSYEQYF.

V gene TRBV24-1 combines with J gene TRBJ2-2; unclear D gene. Trimming cost V 10 bases and J 8 bases, with 16 bases left between them. Germline lookup yields CDR1 KGHDR and CDR2 SFDVKD. This CDR3 is 13 amino acids long. The CDR3 nucleotides read TGTGCCACTACAAAGGGTTTAGGAGGGGAGCTGTTTTTT. Its protein is CATTKGLGGELFF.

This clonotype was detected ten times or more. V usage is TRBV7-8 and J usage is TRBJ2-3, with D possibly TRBD2 on 6 matching bases. The CDR3 runs to 15 residues. Germline V gene sequence: CDR1 SGHVS, CDR2 FQNEAQ. V lost 5 bases and J lost 8, with 20 bases in between. CDR3 amino acids: CASSPSGGDGGTQYF. CDR3 sequence (DNA): TGTGCCAGCAGCCCCAGCGGAGGGGATGGTGGTACGCAGTATTTT.

Written as DNA, the CDR3 is TGCAGTGCTAGAGAGAACAGGGGGAGTGTGCAGTTCTTC. Translation gives CSARENRGSVQFF. This rearrangement joins TRBV20-1 to TRBJ2-1; TRBD1 matches at 8 bases. This CDR3 is 13 amino acids long. Germline lookup yields CDR1 DFQATT and CDR2 SNEGSKA (reference sequence). The V segment lost 0 bases and the J segment 12 bases; nucleotides outside the gene matches: 7.

The rearrangement joins TRBV7-6 to TRBJ1-1; D is unresolved. The CDR3 runs 13 residues. CDR1 is SGHVS and CDR2 is FNYEAQ in the germline V gene. Trimming took 5 bases from V and 1 from J, leaving 8 bases between them. The CDR3 DNA reads TGTGCCAGCAGCAACCAGCCGAACACTGAAGCTTTCTTT. This codes for CASSNQPNTEAFF.

The V and J genes are TRBV3-1 and TRBJ2-7, with D perhaps matching TRBD1 or TRBD2 (5 bases each). V lost 0 bases to trimming and J lost 0 bases, with 21 bases between them. The CDR3 length is 19 residues. Germline CDR1 and CDR2: LGHDT and YNNKEL (reference sequence). In nucleotides, the CDR3 is TGTGCCAGCAGCCAAGAAATCTGGTGGGGGACGTCGGCCTCCTACGAGCAGTACTTC. This codes for CASSQEIWWGTSASYEQYF.